The next 6 T cell receptor beta chains were all read from a single sample in a study of T cells in localized non-small cell lung cancer. Here immunoSEQ multiplex PCR was the method, and the copy in TCRdb shows in-frame clones only, minus some. This sample has about 45,000 clones; 90% to 95% occur once, and the top ten carry approximately 10%. The sample here was PBMCs, taken before any cancer treatment. The receptors originated from a woman aged 35-70 years with stage II lung adenocarcinoma.

J is TRBJ1-2 and V is TRBV7-9; D not resolved. The CDR3 consists of 12 residues. Deletions cut 1 base from V and 8 bases from J, with 8 bases between. Germline CDR1 and CDR2: SEHNR and FQNEAQ (reference sequence). The CDR3 coding sequence is TGTGCCAGCAGCTTAGTGGGTAGCGGCTACACCTTC. This gives the protein CASSLVGSGYTF. The full variable domain, rest sourced from reference TRBV7-9 and TRBJ1-2, is DTGVSQNPRHKITKRGQNVTFRCDPISEHNRLYWYRQTLGQGPEFLTYFQNEAQLEKSRLLSDRFSAERPKGSFSTLEIQRTEQGDSAMYLCASSLVGSGYTFGSGTRLTVV.

V is TRBV6-6 and J is TRBJ1-1, with a weak D call TRBD1 (5 bases). V was clipped by 7 bases and J by 0 bases, with 12 bases between them. Germline loops: CDR1 MNHNY, CDR2 SVGAGI (reference sequence). This CDR3 region has 14 residues. For the CDR3, the DNA is TGTGCCAGCATGAACCCAGGGATGAACACTGAAGCTTTCTTT. This codes for CASMNPGMNTEAFF.

The rearrangement uses TRBV5-1 and TRBJ1-2; tentatively, D is TRBD1 (6 bases). The CDR3 spans 15 residues. Germline CDR1 SGHRS, CDR2 YFSETQ. V lost 0 bases to trimming and J lost 4 bases, with 13 bases between them. CDR3 residues: CASSLVPGQTYGYTF. DNA of the CDR3: TGCGCCAGCAGCTTGGTCCCGGGACAAACCTATGGCTACACCTTC.

The chain carries TRBV14 and TRBJ1-3; tentative D call: TRBD1 (6 bases). In germline, CDR1 is SGHDN, CDR2 FVKESK. Trimming stripped 0 bases from V and 3 bases from J, with 9 bases between. The CDR3 runs to 15 residues. The CDR3 reads CASSQDAGVGNTIYF. The CDR3 coding sequence is TGTGCCAGCAGCCAAGACGCAGGGGTTGGAAACACCATATATTTT.

The table lists this clone with a few counts. The chain uses TRBV2 and TRBJ1-1; 7 bases agree with TRBD1. The V gene end was trimmed by 10 bases and the J gene end by 7 bases; junction bases not matched to a gene: 6. Germline CDR1 and CDR2: SNHLY and FYNNEI. There are 11 residues in the CDR3. CDR3 region: CAIDREVEAFF. The CDR3, as DNA: TGTGCCATAGACAGGGAGGTTGAAGCTTTCTTT.

The rearrangement links TRBV18 to TRBJ2-1; D is perhaps TRBD2 (5 bases). This CDR3 is built from 13 residues. Germline V gives CDR1 KGHSH, CDR2 LQKENI. Trimming pared 4 bases from V and 5 bases from J, leaving 9 bases between. The CDR3 DNA follows: TGTGCCAGCTCACGAGGGCTACACAATGAGCAGTTCTTC. This codes for CASSRGLHNEQFF.